The 14 T cell receptor beta chains below were found in one sample sequenced in a study of cytomegalovirus exposure and HLA in healthy donors. Clones were read by immunoSEQ multiplex PCR, and TCRdb kept only the in-frame ones, dropping some. The table lists more than 250,000 clones, about nine tenths of them singletons. The sample taken for sequencing was PBMCs. The source of these receptors is a woman younger than 30 in good health and CMV-seronegative.

This chain links TRBV5-1 with TRBJ2-1; TRBD2 aligns across 9 bases. From germline, CDR1 is SGHRS and CDR2 YFSETQ. The CDR3 is 17 residues long. V lost 2 bases, J lost 6 bases, and 12 bases stayed unmatched. The CDR3 is CASSLQISGSPRNEQFF. The DNA of the CDR3 is TGCGCCAGCAGCTTACAGATTAGCGGGAGTCCGCGCAATGAGCAGTTCTTC. The full variable domain, in which reference TRBV5-1 and TRBJ2-1 provide the parts outside the CDR3, is KAGVTQTPRYLIKTRGQQVTLSCSPISGHRSVSWYQQTPGQGLQFLFEYFSETQRNKGNFPGRFSGRQFSNSRSEMNVSTLELGDSALYLCASSLQISGSPRNEQFFGPGTRLTVL.

The rearrangement links TRBV6-1 to TRBJ2-7; 10 bases line up with TRBD2. Germline V gene sequence: CDR1 MNHNS, CDR2 SASEGT. The length of the CDR3 is 12 residues. With 6 bases clipped from V and 4 bases from J, the junction kept 0 bases outside the gene matches. The CDR3 DNA is TGTGCCAGCAGGACTAGCGGGTACGAGCAGTACTTC. Protein product: CASRTSGYEQYF.

The chain joins TRBV11-3 to TRBJ2-1, with 8 bases that match TRBD1. Germline V gene sequence: CDR1 SGHNT, CDR2 YENEEA. The junction had 5 bases not matched to a gene; V was cut back by 1 base and J by 6 bases. The CDR3 length is 15 residues. The CDR3 coding sequence is TGTGCCAGCAGCTTAGCAGGCAGGGGGCTCAATGAGCAGTTCTTC. It codes for CASSLAGRGLNEQFF.

The V call is TRBV29-1, the J call TRBJ1-1; possible D gene TRBD1, 5 bases. Germline-derived CDR1 and CDR2 are SQVTM and ANQGSEA. This CDR3 comprises 13 residues. Trimming took 1 base from V and 4 from J, leaving 10 bases between them. CDR3 DNA: TGCAGCGTTGAAGGGGGCTTTGGCACTGAAGCTTTCTTT. Residues: CSVEGGFGTEAFF.

V is TRBV14 and J is TRBJ2-7, with TRBD2 matching 12 bases. Germline V gene data show CDR1 as SGHDN and CDR2 as FVKESK. The ends lost 4 bases at V and 3 bases at J; junction bases unmatched: 16. CDR3 length: 19 amino acids. The CDR3 region is CASSPSLGLAGGERYEQYF. The CDR3 bases are TGTGCCAGCAGCCCTTCCCTCGGGCTAGCGGGAGGGGAGCGCTACGAGCAGTACTTC.

The chain carries TRBV19 and TRBJ2-5, with TRBD1 matching 7 bases. Germline CDR1 LNHDA, CDR2 SQIVND (reference sequence). V lost 3 bases, J lost 3 bases, and 10 bases stayed unmatched. The CDR3 contains 16 residues. CDR3 in amino acids: CASSMGQWGEEETQYF. As DNA, the CDR3 is TGTGCCAGTAGTATGGGACAGTGGGGTGAGGAAGAGACCCAGTACTTC.

This clone was seen just once. The V call is TRBV2, the J call TRBJ1-3, with 9 bases aligning to TRBD1. CDR3 length equals 14 residues. V gave up 4 bases and J gave up 4 bases; unmatched junction bases: 2. The germline gives CDR1 SNHLY, CDR2 FYNNEI. CDR3 amino acids: CASSGGQGGNTIYF. CDR3 sequence (DNA): TGTGCCAGCAGTGGGGGACAGGGAGGAAACACCATATATTTT.

The table lists this clone with a few counts. The V call is TRBV20-1, the J call TRBJ2-7; D unclear. The V and J ends lost 5 bases and 3 bases respectively, with 8 bases between them. The CDR3 runs to 11 residues. Germline lookup yields CDR1 DFQATT and CDR2 SNEGSKA (reference sequence). In DNA form, the CDR3 reads TGCAGTGCTCAGGATGTCTACGAGCAGTACTTC. It specifies CSAQDVYEQYF.

This chain connects TRBV4-2 to TRBJ1-4, with 7 bases matching TRBD1. The CDR3 sequence is 17 residues long. Germline-derived CDR1 and CDR2 are LGHNA and YNFKEQ. V gave up 4 bases and J gave up 4 bases; unmatched junction bases: 12. CDR3 sequence: CASSPPYQGVGNEKLFF. The CDR3, as DNA: TGTGCCAGCAGCCCGCCCTACCAGGGGGTAGGTAATGAAAAACTGTTTTTT.

The chain uses TRBV28 and TRBJ2-7, with D perhaps matching TRBD1 (5 bases). V lost 7 bases to trimming and J lost 2 bases, with 15 bases between them. Germline loops: CDR1 MDHEN, CDR2 SYDVKM. CDR3 length: 14 amino acids. The CDR3 reads CASNSAVGPYEQYF. The CDR3, as DNA: TGTGCCAGCAATTCAGCAGTGGGGCCCTACGAGCAGTACTTC.

The CDR3 region has the DNA TGTGCCAGTAGTCAGGGACAGGGGGCTTCCGGGGCCAACGTCCTGACTTTC. The encoded protein is CASSQGQGASGANVLTF. J is TRBJ2-6 and V is TRBV19; 12 bases are a match to TRBD1. The J segment lost 4 bases and the V segment lost 5 bases, leaving 6 bases of the junction unmatched. CDR1 and CDR2 (germline): LNHDA, SQIVND (reference sequence). The CDR3 spans 17 residues.

The chain has TRBV28 and TRBJ1-4; D gene ambiguous. V was pared by 8 bases and J by 0 bases, with 7 bases between. Germline V lookup: CDR1 MDHEN, CDR2 SYDVKM. This CDR3 has 13 amino acids. CDR3 sequence: CASRLTTNEKLFF. The CDR3 DNA reads TGTGCCAGCCGGTTAACAACTAATGAAAAACTGTTTTTT.

This clone was seen a single time. The chain links TRBV9 to TRBJ2-1; D remains ambiguous. Germline values: CDR1 SGDLS, CDR2 YYNGEE. The CDR3 has 11 residues. Trimming removed 0 bases at V and 7 bases at J, with 2 bases between. The CDR3 DNA reads as TGTGCCAGCAGCGTAGCAAATGAGCAGTTCTTC. This translates into CASSVANEQFF.

This sequence joins TRBV28 and TRBJ2-7; D is unresolved. Trimming cost V 7 bases and J 2 bases, with 12 bases left between them. The CDR3 covers 13 residues. Germline V lookup: CDR1 MDHEN, CDR2 SYDVKM. The CDR3 sequence is CASMAVTTYEQYF. Written as DNA, the CDR3 is TGTGCCAGCATGGCAGTTACTACCTACGAGCAGTACTTC. The full variable domain, in which reference TRBV28 and TRBJ2-7 provide the parts outside the CDR3, is DVKVTQSSRYLVKRTGEKVFLECVQDMDHENMFWYRQDPGLGLRLIYFSYDVKMKEKGDIPEGYSVSREKKERFSLILESASTNQTSMYLCASMAVTTYEQYFGPGTRLTVT.